This T cell receptor beta chain was observed in a study of post-analysis software for immune sequencing data. Study-level information: Progressive-relapsing, secondary progressive and relapsing-remitting multiple sclerosis were among the disease courses included. Study-wide points: Analysis by F measure revealed that same-batch samples clustered strongly together. A few TRBV segments were significantly more frequent in patients than in controls. TRBV5-6, TRBV5-1 and TRBV20-1 were among these segments.

A note on this clonotype: The antigen is undetermined.

The germline V and J ends were trimmed by 0 bases and 5 bases, with 8 bases remaining between them. This CDR3 has 13 amino acids. The germline gives CDR1 SNHLY, CDR2 FYNNEI. Unique molecular identifiers tagged the TCR beta cDNA libraries. TCRdb itself ran the PCR reads through MiXCR, one entry per CDR3 protein. The sample has about 160,000 distinct CDR3 sequences, roughly 40% seen once. The clonotype was recovered from a girl between 5 and 17 years old with multiple sclerosis. Sequenced material: blood, taken after autologous hematopoietic stem cell transplantation. The chain couples TRBV2 to TRBJ2-7; D gene ambiguous. CDR3 amino acids: CASSEAERHEQYF. The DNA of the CDR3 is TGTGCCAGCAGTGAAGCGGAGAGGCACGAGCAGTACTTC.